One sample yielded the 2 T cell receptor beta chains listed below, sequenced in a study of Graves' ophthalmopathy and Graves' hyperthyroidism. Transcripts of RNA were the source for amplifying TCR beta CDR3 regions. First-round RT-PCR with HTBI primers preceded a second-round multiplex PCR. TCRdb redid the calling of the multiplex PCR reads with MiXCR, one entry per CDR3 protein. The sample gives some 380,000 distinct CDR3 sequences, approximately 15% of which show up once; 5.5% to 7% is in the top ten. The sequencing input was peripheral blood. The origin of the receptors is a woman under 30 with stable Graves' hyperthyroidism.

The J gene is TRBJ2-7, the V gene TRBV20-1; a possible D gene is TRBD2 (6 bases). The CDR3 runs 17 residues. Trimming left V 0 bases short and J 1 base short, with 19 bases between. The germline CDR1 and CDR2 sequences are DFQATT and SNEGSKA (reference sequence). CDR3 nucleotide sequence: TGCAGTGCTAGAGATTCGGCGGGGTTGGGTAAATCCTACGAGCAGTACTTC. Protein: CSARDSAGLGKSYEQYF.

CDR3 protein: CASSPPRGSTYEQYF. CDR3 bases: TGTGCCAGCTCACCACCGAGGGGATCCACCTACGAGCAGTACTTC. The chain joins TRBV18 to TRBJ2-7; either TRBD1 or TRBD2 may supply D (5 bases each). Trimming cost V 0 bases and J 2 bases, with 11 bases left between them. The length of the CDR3 is 15 residues. Germline lookup yields CDR1 KGHSH and CDR2 LQKENI.